This is a list of T cell receptor beta chains from one sample in a study of Ad26.COV2.S vaccination and SARS-CoV-2 variants. Sequencing used immunoSEQ multiplex PCR; TCRdb keeps in-frame clones, though not all of them. The sample has around 320,000 clones, about nine tenths seen once. This sample comprised peripheral blood, obtained in a trial of Ad26.COV2.S vaccine versus placebo. All receptors come from a person between 18 and 59 years old who received the Ad26.COV2.S COVID-19 vaccine or a placebo. Both conserved end residues are part of each CDR3. Fields, in order: D gene, J gene, clone size, V gene, CDR3 DNA, CDR3 protein. The D gene is left open where the match is weak. A clone size is listed for some rows: how often the clone was seen (once, few, many), or a class if it is expanded.

- | TRBJ1-2 | - | TRBV9 | TGTGCCAGCAGCGTGGGTGGATCTAACTATGGCCACACCTTC | CASSVGGSNYGHTF
- | TRBJ1-1 | - | TRBV6-5 | TGTGCCAGCAAGCACAGAACCCCGGGATCTGAAGCTTTCTTT | CASKHRTPGSEAFF
TRBD1 | TRBJ1-1 | - | TRBV9 | TGTGCCAGCAGCGCGCGGACAGGAGTTGAAGCTTTCTTT | CASSARTGVEAFF
TRBD1 | TRBJ1-1 | once | TRBV19 | TGTGCCAGTAGTGCGGGACAGGGCCCCACCCCCGCTTTCTTT | CASSAGQGPTPAFF
- | TRBJ1-5 | few | TRBV30 | TGTGCCTGGAGTGGTCGGAGCAATCAGCCCCAGCATTTT | CAWSGRSNQPQHF
- | TRBJ1-3 | once | TRBV12-3/TRBV12-4 | TGTGCCAGCAGTCCACAGATTGGAAACACCATATATTTT | CASSPQIGNTIYF
- | TRBJ1-2 | once | TRBV13 | TGTGCCAGCACCCGAGACAACACAGGCTACACCTTC | CASTRDNTGYTF
- | TRBJ1-2 | - | TRBV6-6 | TGTGCCAGCACCCCCGTCTCAGGTAGCAACTATGGCTACACCTTC | CASTPVSGSNYGYTF
- | TRBJ1-1 | - | TRBV6-5 | TGTGCCAGCAGTTACGGGATTATGTCTGAAGCTTTCTTT | CASSYGIMSEAFF
- | TRBJ2-3 | - | TRBV11-2 | TGTGCCAGCAGACTACCCACAGATACGCAGTATTTT | CASRLPTDTQYF
- | TRBJ1-1 | - | TRBV30 | TGTGCCTGGAGTTTCGGACTCCACACTGAAGCTTTCTTT | CAWSFGLHTEAFF
TRBD2 | TRBJ2-7 | - | TRBV18 | TGTGCCAGCAACAGTGGGGGGGCCTACGAGCAGTACTTC | CASNSGGAYEQYF
- | TRBJ1-2 | - | TRBV18 | TGTGCCAGCTCACCGGGTAGGGAATATGGCTACACCTTC | CASSPGREYGYTF
TRBD2 | TRBJ2-5 | - | TRBV4-1 | TGCGCCAGCAGCCAAGATATCTGGACTAGCGGGGTCGAGACCCAGTACTTC | CASSQDIWTSGVETQYF
TRBD2 | TRBJ2-7 | - | TRBV7-2 | TGTGCCAGCAGCTCCGGGGGGATTCCCTACGAGCAGTACTTC | CASSSGGIPYEQYF
- | TRBJ1-1 | - | TRBV18 | TGTGCCAGCTCACCCCAGCAGGCTGAAGCTTTCTTT | CASSPQQAEAFF
- | TRBJ1-2 | - | TRBV6-6 | TGTGCCAGCATCCAATATGGGGGACTTAACTATGGCTACACCTTC | CASIQYGGLNYGYTF
TRBD1 | TRBJ1-4 | - | TRBV4-3 | TGCGCCAGCAGACAAATACACAGGGGTGAAAAACTGTTTTTT | CASRQIHRGEKLFF
TRBD2 | TRBJ2-1 | - | TRBV11-2 | TGTGCCAGCAGCCCGGGGACTAGCGGGTTATCCTCCTACAATGAGCAGTTCTTC | CASSPGTSGLSSYNEQFF
- | TRBJ2-1 | - | TRBV4-3 | TGCGCCAGCAAAAGCGGCTACTCCTACAATGAGCAGTTCTTC | CASKSGYSYNEQFF
TRBD2 | TRBJ2-7 | - | TRBV5-1 | TGCGCCAGCAGCTTGGCCCTAGCGGGGGGGTCTTACGAGCAGTACTTC | CASSLALAGGSYEQYF
TRBD1 | TRBJ1-4 | - | TRBV15 | TGTGCCACCAGCAGCTACCGGGACAGTAATGAAAAACTGTTTTTT | CATSSYRDSNEKLFF
- | TRBJ2-1 | few | TRBV12-3/TRBV12-4 | TGTGCCAGCAGTTTAGGGGGCAATGAGCAGTTCTTC | CASSLGGNEQFF
- | TRBJ2-7 | - | TRBV4-3 | TGCGCCAGCAGCCAAGGAGGAGGGACTGCGGCCTACGAGCAGTACTTC | CASSQGGGTAAYEQYF
- | TRBJ2-7 | - | TRBV30 | TGTGCCTGGGGGGGCGGGGGCTCCTACGAGCAGTACTTC | CAWGGGGSYEQYF
- | TRBJ1-4 | - | TRBV6-5 | TGTGCCAGCAGTCCCCGGGACTTTATTGAAAAACTGTTTTTT | CASSPRDFIEKLFF
- | TRBJ1-1 | - | TRBV12-3/TRBV12-4 | TGTGCCAGCACCCGGGGGAGGTACACTGAAGCTTTCTTT | CASTRGRYTEAFF
- | TRBJ2-7 | - | TRBV11-1 | TGTGCCAGCAGCTATACAGGGTACTACGAGCAGTACTTC | CASSYTGYYEQYF
- | TRBJ1-1 | - | TRBV6-5 | TGTGCCAGCAGTTACTCGTCAGGGGCTTGGACTGAAGCTTTCTTT | CASSYSSGAWTEAFF
TRBD1 | TRBJ2-7 | - | TRBV7-2 | TGTGCCAGCAGCCGCAACCCCGGACAGGGAGGCGACGAGCAGTACTTC | CASSRNPGQGGDEQYF
- | TRBJ1-2 | - | TRBV6-5 | TGTGCCAGCAGTCCTGACAGGAACTATGGCTACACCTTC | CASSPDRNYGYTF
- | TRBJ1-2 | - | TRBV2 | TGTGCCAGCAACGCCTATGAGACACTGGATGGCTACACCTTC | CASNAYETLDGYTF
- | TRBJ2-1 | - | TRBV5-1 | TGCGCCAGCAGCTGGGATCTCAATGAGCAGTTCTTC | CASSWDLNEQFF
TRBD1 | TRBJ1-3 | - | TRBV11-3 | TGTGCCAGCAGCCCTGGACAGGGTGAGGCTGGAAACACCATATATTTT | CASSPGQGEAGNTIYF
- | TRBJ1-2 | - | TRBV27 | TGTGCCAGCAGTTTGGTATGGGGGCGAGATATCTATGGCTACACCTTC | CASSLVWGRDIYGYTF
- | TRBJ2-4 | - | TRBV4-2 | TGTGCCAGCAGTAGTCTAGGGGCTGAAAACATTCAGTACTTC | CASSSLGAENIQYF
- | TRBJ1-2 | - | TRBV5-8 | TGTGCCAGCAGCCAGGGCAACTATGGCTACACCTTC | CASSQGNYGYTF
- | TRBJ1-6 | - | TRBV7-9 | TGTGCCAGCAGCTTAGGCTCACCCCTCCACTTT | CASSLGSPLHF
TRBD1 | TRBJ1-1 | - | TRBV20-1 | TGCAGTGCTAGGGACAGGGGGCATGCTTTCTTT | CSARDRGHAFF
TRBD2 | TRBJ2-3 | - | TRBV6-4 | TGTGCCAGCAGCGGTGAGGGAGGGACAGATACGCAGTATTTT | CASSGEGGTDTQYF
TRBD1 | TRBJ2-7 | few | TRBV6-5 | TGTGCCAGCACTCAGGACAGGGCCCCCTACGAGCAGTACTTC | CASTQDRAPYEQYF
- | TRBJ2-7 | once | TRBV11-2 | TGTGCCAGCAGCTTAGATTTTCGACGAACGAGCTCCTACGAGCAGTACTTC | CASSLDFRRTSSYEQYF
- | TRBJ2-7 | - | TRBV29-1 | TGCAGCGTTATTGGGGAGGAGCAGTACTTC | CSVIGEEQYF
TRBD1 | TRBJ1-1 | - | TRBV5-3 | TGTGCCAGAAGCTTCCTTCGACAGGGGGCATGGACTGAAGCTTTCTTT | CARSFLRQGAWTEAFF
TRBD2 | TRBJ2-5 | - | TRBV3-1/TRBV3-2 | TGTGCCAGCAGCCATGTGACTAGCGCAATAGAGACCCAGTACTTC | CASSHVTSAIETQYF
- | TRBJ1-2 | - | TRBV7-9 | TGTGCCAGCAGCTCATCGGACAGCTATGGCTACACCTTC | CASSSSDSYGYTF
- | TRBJ1-1 | - | TRBV6-5 | TGTGCCAGCACCGAATATGGGGAGATGAACACTGAAGCTTTCTTT | CASTEYGEMNTEAFF